This TCR beta chain is from a study of shared clonotypes between healthy human individuals. This CDR3 contains 15 residues. Trimming removed 3 bases from V and 7 bases from J; junction bases left unmatched: 6. In germline, CDR1 is MGHDK, CDR2 SYGVNS. The method was immunoSEQ multiplex PCR; TCRdb's version includes in-frame clones alone and lacks a portion of them. The sample consists of 950,000 to 1,300,000 clones, under 80% of them appearing once. This sequence was found in a man between 18 and 35 years old in good health. V and J are TRBV25-1 and TRBJ1-6; TRBD1 agrees at 7 bases. The specimen sequenced was memory CD4+ T cells sorted from blood. The subset is: CD45RA-negative fraction. The CDR3 protein is CASSDQTGSNSPLHF. As DNA, the CDR3 is TGTGCCAGCAGTGACCAGACAGGGAGCAATTCACCCCTCCACTTT.